This T cell receptor (beta chain) derives from a study of blood T cell repertoires in COVID-19. Study at large: Both acute and convalescent COVID-19 samples were obtained from the United States, Italy and Spain. The cDNA or gDNA used as material had been derived from T cells, B-cell-depleted T cells, or PBMCs.

The germline V gene has CDR1 KGHSH and CDR2 LQKENI. The CDR3 is 14 residues long. Trimming shortened V by 6 bases and J by 5 bases, and 17 bases separated the two germline ends. In the original workflow: From reference gene primer amplification, estimates of nucleated cell counts were derived. Clones were sequenced by immunoSEQ multiplex PCR, and TCRdb holds only the in-frame ones, with some missing. That table furnishes V, J and clone size, whereas the DNA furnished D and trimming. The sample carries about 170,000 clones, roughly 91% recorded once. The receptor comes from a woman between 45 and 60 years old with acute or convalescent COVID-19. The V and J genes are TRBV18 and TRBJ2-7; D possibly corresponds to TRBD1 (6 bases). Sequencing was carried out using peripheral blood. CDR3 DNA sequence: TGTGCCAGCTCCGTGATGACCACAGGGAACGAGCAGTACTTC. This codes for CASSVMTTGNEQYF.